This is a list of T cell receptor beta chains from one sample in a study of patients and donors after allogeneic stem cell transplantation. TCRdb ran MiXCR on the RT-PCR reads and lists one entry per CDR3 protein. The data show approximately 170,000 distinct CDR3 sequences, 24% seen once. Sequenced sample: blood, either unsorted or a sorted T cell fraction (not recorded which). The receptors here all came from a human donor who was either an allogeneic HSCT recipient or a stem cell or donor lymphocyte infusion donor (not recorded which). It is not recorded whose cells these are; they may come from a transplant donor. CDR3s include the opening cysteine and the closing phenylalanine or tryptophan. Each record gives: V gene, CDR3 length, CDR3 protein.

V: TRBV5-1
length: 17
CDR3: CASSLDAGGRNTGELFF

V: TRBV15
length: 15
CDR3: CATSRQDRLSYEQYF

V: TRBV24-1
length: 15
CDR3: CATSDSRQTTGELFF

V: TRBV6-6
length: 16
CDR3: CASSPTGTDGGYGYTF

V: TRBV5-1
length: 13
CDR3: CASSHIEPDTQYF

V: TRBV5-1
length: 16
CDR3: CASSLGHTGISYEQYF

V: TRBV6-2/TRBV6-3
length: 21
CDR3: CASRKLFRRLADPSSYNEQFF

V: TRBV7-9
length: 14
CDR3: CASSQPGQGDEQYF

V: TRBV7-9
length: 13
CDR3: CASSLGERDTQYF

V: TRBV25-1
length: 14
CDR3: CASSEGGLSYGYTF

V: TRBV12-3/TRBV12-4
length: 14
CDR3: CASKSRDGGREQYF

V: TRBV10-3
length: 15
CDR3: CAISESYRVSYEQYF

V: TRBV5-1
length: 13
CDR3: CASSLLRSNEQFF

V: TRBV6-1
length: 16
CDR3: CASLSGSTIPTDTQYF

V: TRBV5-1
length: 12
CDR3: CASRSQKGIQYF

V: TRBV19
length: 15
CDR3: CASSVVGPPFYGYTF